Below, one T cell receptor beta chain is given with its context. Its cognate antigen is unknown. From germline, CDR1 is SEHNR and CDR2 FQNEAQ (reference sequence). The ends were cut back, 5 bases at V and 4 bases at J, with 11 bases in the middle. The CDR3 length is 13 residues. It was with a sample-barcoded 5' primer and a J-beta primer mix that a second PCR of roughly 7 to 12 cycles was run. Each single sample gave us at least 2.5 million CDR3-containing paired-end reads. TCRdb independently ran MiXCR on the 5' RACE reads; one entry per CDR3 protein. The table has over 1,500,000 distinct CDR3 sequences, roughly two fifths seen once. The data were taken from a study of blood T cells in healthy people across ages. Study outcomes and limitations: The recorded TCR beta diversity per million T cells decreased in a roughly linear manner with age.

The chain couples TRBV7-9 to TRBJ1-2; unclear D gene. This receptor was taken from a human donor in good health. Sequenced sample: blood. The CDR3 sequence: CASSIQDLYGYTF. In DNA, the CDR3 is TGTGCCAGCAGCATACAAGACCTCTATGGCTACACCTTC.